One sample yielded the 11 T cell receptor beta chains listed below, sequenced in a study of shared clonotypes between healthy human individuals. Assay: immunoSEQ multiplex PCR; the TCRdb copy retains only in-frame clones and omits some. The sample yields 2,500,000 or so clones, approximately 93% seen once. The specimen sequenced was naive CD4+ T cells from PBMCs. As for subset: CD45RA+ positively selected. The receptor source for this set is a man between 18 and 35 years old in good health. Some clones in this sample may be carry-over from other donors' samples.

V is TRBV7-3 and J is TRBJ1-3, with unresolved D. Germline V gene data show CDR1 as SGHTA and CDR2 as FQGTGA. V was trimmed by 2 bases and J by 0 bases, leaving 8 bases between them. The CDR3 has 15 amino acids. The CDR3 region has the DNA TGTGCCAGCAGCTTATGGGCTAGCTCTGGAAACACCATATATTTT. Translated: CASSLWASSGNTIYF.

This chain uses TRBV15 with TRBJ1-4, with a weak D call TRBD1 (5 bases). The germline CDR1 and CDR2 sequences are LNHNV and YYDKDF (reference sequence). CDR3 length equals 16 residues. V lost 0 bases and J lost 3, with 11 bases in between. CDR3 sequence (DNA): TGTGCCACCAGCAGAGATAGGGGAGGGGCTAATGAAAAACTGTTTTTT. The encoded protein is CATSRDRGGANEKLFF.

V gene TRBV6-1 combines with J gene TRBJ1-5; weak D call: TRBD1 (5 bases). Deletions cut 6 bases from V and 0 bases from J, with 6 bases between. CDR3 length equals 13 residues. Per germline, CDR1 MNHNS and CDR2 SASEGT. CDR3: CASRGASNQPQHF. The CDR3 nucleotides are TGTGCCAGCAGAGGGGCTAGCAATCAGCCCCAGCATTTT.

The table lists this clone with a count of one. The chain uses TRBV11-2 and TRBJ2-7, with D perhaps TRBD1 (5 bases). CDR3 size: 14 residues. V was trimmed by 3 bases and J by 6 bases, leaving 15 bases between them. Germline assignment: CDR1 SGHAT and CDR2 FQNNGV. CDR3 amino acids: CASSLAQGRFEQYF. The CDR3 DNA reads as TGTGCCAGCAGCTTGGCTCAGGGAAGGTTCGAGCAGTACTTC. Using reference TRBV11-2 and TRBJ2-7 for the parts outside the CDR3, the full variable domain is EAGVAQSPRYKIIEKRQSVAFWCNPISGHATLYWYQQILGQGPKLLIQFQNNGVVDDSQLPKDRFSAERLKGVDSTLKIQPAKLEDSAVYLCASSLAQGRFEQYFGPGTRLTVT.

The chain recombines TRBV5-4 with TRBJ2-5; D is perhaps TRBD1 (5 bases). CDR1 SGHNT and CDR2 YYREEE come from the germline V gene (reference sequence). The CDR3 extends over 15 amino acids. The germline V and J ends were trimmed by 2 bases and 2 bases, with 13 bases remaining between them. The CDR3 nucleotides are TGTGCCAGCAGCTTATTAGGCAGGGTACAAGAGACCCAGTACTTC. It is translated as CASSLLGRVQETQYF.

This chain connects TRBV4-1 to TRBJ1-3; 7 positions agree with TRBD1. The V gene end was trimmed by 0 bases and the J gene end by 0 bases; junction bases not matched to a gene: 14. Germline CDR1 MGHRA, CDR2 YSYEKL. The CDR3 is 20 residues long. The CDR3 sequence is CASSQDAARGKTFSGNTIYF. The CDR3 region has the DNA TGCGCCAGCAGCCAAGATGCGGCCAGGGGGAAAACTTTCTCTGGAAACACCATATATTTT.

J is TRBJ1-1 and V is TRBV4-3; D may be TRBD1 (5 bases). The V end was cut by 0 bases, the J end by 0 bases, with 17 bases between. The CDR3 consists of 18 residues. The germline V gene has CDR1 LGHNA and CDR2 YSLEER. The CDR3 sequence: CASSQEGTGTWVNTEAFF. The CDR3 bases are TGCGCCAGCAGCCAAGAAGGGACCGGGACGTGGGTGAACACTGAAGCTTTCTTT.

The V gene is TRBV14, the J gene TRBJ2-3, with 7 bases identical to TRBD1. Germline CDR1 reads SGHDN; CDR2 reads FVKESK. There are 14 residues in the CDR3. V dropped 5 bases and J dropped 4; count of bases not matched to a gene: 6. The CDR3 here is CASSFRQGADTQYF. As DNA, the CDR3 is TGTGCCAGCAGCTTCCGACAGGGCGCAGATACGCAGTATTTT.

The DNA of the CDR3 is TGTGCTAGTGGAGTAAACACTGAAGCTTTCTTT. Its translation is CASGVNTEAFF. The chain couples TRBV12-5 to TRBJ1-1; D is undetermined. Germline CDR1 reads LGHNT; CDR2 reads FRNRAP. CDR3 length equals 11 residues. Trimming shortened V by 6 bases and J by 2 bases, and 4 bases separated the two germline ends.

The rearrangement links TRBV15 to TRBJ1-5; 7 bases fit TRBD1. Trimming removed 2 bases from V and 5 bases from J; junction bases left unmatched: 9. The CDR3 is 16 amino acids. Germline V gives CDR1 LNHNV, CDR2 YYDKDF (reference sequence). CDR3: CATSRQGQEGHQPQHF. The DNA of the CDR3 is TGTGCCACCAGCAGACAAGGACAGGAGGGCCATCAGCCCCAGCATTTT.

J is TRBJ2-5 and V is TRBV9; 7 nucleotides align to TRBD1. The V gene end was trimmed by 4 bases and the J gene end by 4 bases; junction bases not matched to a gene: 4. There are 13 residues in the CDR3. Germline V gives CDR1 SGDLS, CDR2 YYNGEE. The CDR3 region is CASSRGRGETQYF. The CDR3 DNA sequence: TGTGCCAGCAGCAGGGGGCGAGGAGAGACCCAGTACTTC.